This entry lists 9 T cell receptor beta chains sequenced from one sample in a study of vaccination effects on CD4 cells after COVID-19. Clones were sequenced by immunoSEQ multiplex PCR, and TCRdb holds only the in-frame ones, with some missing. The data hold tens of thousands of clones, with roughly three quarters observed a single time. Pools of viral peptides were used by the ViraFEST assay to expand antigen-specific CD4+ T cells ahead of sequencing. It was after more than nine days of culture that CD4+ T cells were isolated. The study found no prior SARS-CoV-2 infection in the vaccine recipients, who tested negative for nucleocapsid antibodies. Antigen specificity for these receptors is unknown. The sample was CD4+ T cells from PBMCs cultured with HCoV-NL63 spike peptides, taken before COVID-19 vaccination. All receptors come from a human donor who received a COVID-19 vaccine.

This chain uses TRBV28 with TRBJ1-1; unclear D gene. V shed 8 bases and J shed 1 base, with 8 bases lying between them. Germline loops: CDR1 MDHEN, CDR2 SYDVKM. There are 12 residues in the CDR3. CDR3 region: CASRNGNTEAFF. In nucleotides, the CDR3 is TGTGCCAGCCGGAACGGGAACACTGAAGCTTTCTTT. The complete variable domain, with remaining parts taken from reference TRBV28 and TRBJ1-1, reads DVKVTQSSRYLVKRTGEKVFLECVQDMDHENMFWYRQDPGLGLRLIYFSYDVKMKEKGDIPEGYSVSREKKERFSLILESASTNQTSMYLCASRNGNTEAFFGQGTRLTVV.

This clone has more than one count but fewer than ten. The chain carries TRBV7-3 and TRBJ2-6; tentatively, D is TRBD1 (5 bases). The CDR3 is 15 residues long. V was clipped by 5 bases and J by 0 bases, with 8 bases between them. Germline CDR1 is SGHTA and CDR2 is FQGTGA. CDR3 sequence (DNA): TGTGCCAGCAGCCAACAGGTCTCTGGGGCCAACGTCCTGACTTTC. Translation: CASSQQVSGANVLTF. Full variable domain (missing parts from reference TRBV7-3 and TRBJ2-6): GAGVSQTPSNKVTEKGKYVELRCDPISGHTALYWYRQSLGQGPEFLIYFQGTGAADDSGLPNDRFFAVRPEGSVSTLKIQRTERGDSAVYLCASSQQVSGANVLTFGAGSRLTVL.

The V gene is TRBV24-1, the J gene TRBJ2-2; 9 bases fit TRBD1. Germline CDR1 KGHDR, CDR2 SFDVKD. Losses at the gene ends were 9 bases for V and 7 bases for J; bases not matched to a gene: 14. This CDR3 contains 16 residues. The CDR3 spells CATGAAPGQGNGELFF. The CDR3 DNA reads TGTGCCACCGGCGCTGCACCGGGACAGGGCAACGGGGAGCTGTTTTTT.

CDR3 bases: TGTGCCAGTAGTATAATAGCTTCTGGAGAGACCCAGTACTTC. This codes for CASSIIASGETQYF. The gene calls are TRBV19 and TRBJ2-5; no reliable D call. The CDR3 contains 14 residues. The germline CDR1 and CDR2 sequences are LNHDA and SQIVND (reference sequence). V was trimmed by 2 bases and J by 4 bases, leaving 11 bases between them.

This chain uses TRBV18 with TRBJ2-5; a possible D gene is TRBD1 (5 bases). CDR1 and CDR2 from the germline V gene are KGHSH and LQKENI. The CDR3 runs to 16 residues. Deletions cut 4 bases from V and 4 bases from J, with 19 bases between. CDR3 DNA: TGTGCCAGCTCACTCTACTTAACAGGATCCCCAGAGACCCAGTACTTC. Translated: CASSLYLTGSPETQYF.

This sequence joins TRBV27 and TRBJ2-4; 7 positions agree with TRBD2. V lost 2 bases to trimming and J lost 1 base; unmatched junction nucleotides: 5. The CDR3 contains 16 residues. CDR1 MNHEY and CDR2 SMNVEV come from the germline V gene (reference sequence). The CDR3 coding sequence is TGTGCCAGCAGTTTAGTGCCGCGGGGGGCCAAAAACATTCAGTACTTC. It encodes CASSLVPRGAKNIQYF.

The CDR3 region has the DNA TGTGCCAGCAGCCCCGGATACTTACAGCGGGGTGACGTGGATACGCAGTATTTT. This gives the protein CASSPGYLQRGDVDTQYF. The genes are TRBV3-1 (or the pseudogene TRBV3-2) and TRBJ2-3; 7 bases are a match to TRBD2. CDR3 length equals 18 residues. Germline CDR1 and CDR2: LGHDT and YNNKEL (reference sequence). After removal of 4 bases from V and 6 bases from J, the junction contained 19 bases not matched to a gene.

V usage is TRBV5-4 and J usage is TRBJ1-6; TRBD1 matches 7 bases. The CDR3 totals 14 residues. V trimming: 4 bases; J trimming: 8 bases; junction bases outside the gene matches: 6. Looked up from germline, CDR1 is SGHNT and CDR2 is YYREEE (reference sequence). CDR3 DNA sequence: TGTGCCAGCAGCCTGACAGGGACTGATTCACCCCTCCACTTT. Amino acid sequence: CASSLTGTDSPLHF.

CDR3: CASSLVQNYGYTF. DNA for the CDR3: TGCGCCAGCAGCTTGGTACAGAACTATGGCTACACCTTC. The J gene is TRBJ1-2, the V gene TRBV5-1; D call uncertain. This CDR3 has 13 amino acids. V was cut by 0 bases and J by 2 bases, with 5 bases left in between. Germline CDR1 SGHRS, CDR2 YFSETQ.